The rows below give T cell receptor beta chains drawn from one sample of a study of CD8 T cells in ankylosing spondylitis. MiXCR, run by TCRdb on the 5' RACE reads, gives a single entry per CDR3 protein. The sample lists 250,000 to 400,000 distinct CDR3 sequences, under 14% occurring once. The source material was blood, either unsorted or a sorted T cell fraction (not recorded which). Receptors originate from a female donor with ankylosing spondylitis or in good health (not recorded which). CDR3s include the opening cysteine and the closing phenylalanine or tryptophan. Each record gives: J gene, clone size, V gene, D gene, CDR3 protein, CDR3 DNA. A D gene is named only where the DNA matches it firmly. Where a row states a size, it is once, few, many or the class of an expanded clone; other rows omit it.

j_call: TRBJ1-3
clone_size: many
v_call: TRBV12-3/TRBV12-4
d_call: .
cdr3_aa: CASRPDRIGNTIYF
cdr3_nt: TGTGCCAGCAGACCTGACAGGATAGGAAACACCATATATTTT

j_call: TRBJ2-5
clone_size: many
v_call: TRBV12-3/TRBV12-4
d_call: .
cdr3_aa: CASSLRVGETQYF
cdr3_nt: TGTGCCAGCAGTTTGAGGGTGGGGGAGACCCAGTACTTC

j_call: TRBJ2-7
clone_size: .
v_call: TRBV30
d_call: TRBD2
cdr3_aa: CAWSPGLAPSYEQYF
cdr3_nt: TGTGCCTGGAGTCCAGGACTAGCCCCTTCCTACGAGCAGTACTTC

j_call: TRBJ2-7
clone_size: few
v_call: TRBV7-3
d_call: .
cdr3_aa: CASSPGSGVQYF
cdr3_nt: TGTGCCAGCAGCCCTGGATCGGGGGTGCAGTACTTC

j_call: TRBJ2-4
clone_size: .
v_call: TRBV5-1
d_call: .
cdr3_aa: CASSLDGFLAKNIQYF
cdr3_nt: TGCGCCAGCAGCTTGGACGGATTTCTAGCCAAAAACATTCAGTACTTC

j_call: TRBJ2-1
clone_size: many
v_call: TRBV5-1
d_call: .
cdr3_aa: CASSVDPGDNEQFF
cdr3_nt: TGCGCCAGCAGCGTAGACCCGGGGGACAATGAGCAGTTCTTC

j_call: TRBJ2-2
clone_size: .
v_call: TRBV5-1
d_call: TRBD2
cdr3_aa: CSSSLAGTSGTGELFF
cdr3_nt: TGCTCCAGCAGCTTGGCCGGGACTAGCGGGACCGGGGAGCTGTTTTTT

j_call: TRBJ2-3
clone_size: many
v_call: TRBV12-3/TRBV12-4
d_call: TRBD2
cdr3_aa: CASSLASGGQYTQYF
cdr3_nt: TGTGCCAGCAGTTTGGCCAGCGGGGGACAATATACGCAGTATTTT

j_call: TRBJ2-5
clone_size: many
v_call: TRBV20-1
d_call: .
cdr3_aa: CSRNRPQETQYF
cdr3_nt: TGCAGCAGGAACAGGCCTCAAGAGACCCAGTACTTC

j_call: TRBJ2-2
clone_size: few
v_call: TRBV20-1
d_call: .
cdr3_aa: CSATSLGTGELFF
cdr3_nt: TGCAGTGCTACATCGTTAGGAACCGGGGAGCTGTTTTTT

j_call: TRBJ2-1
clone_size: many
v_call: TRBV5-1
d_call: TRBD2
cdr3_aa: CASSSNSGTSGMNEQFF
cdr3_nt: TGCGCCAGCAGCTCTAATTCCGGGACTAGCGGGATGAATGAGCAGTTCTTC

j_call: TRBJ1-6
clone_size: many
v_call: TRBV27
d_call: .
cdr3_aa: CASSPYLVPGNSPLHF
cdr3_nt: TGTGCCAGCAGCCCTTATCTGGTCCCAGGCAATTCACCCCTCCACTTT

j_call: TRBJ2-7
clone_size: many
v_call: TRBV6-1
d_call: TRBD2
cdr3_aa: CASSRRGGGAREQYF
cdr3_nt: TGTGCCAGCAGTCGAAGGGGCGGGGGGGCAAGGGAGCAGTACTTC

j_call: TRBJ2-7
clone_size: .
v_call: TRBV5-5
d_call: .
cdr3_aa: CASSKDYFSYEQYF
cdr3_nt: TGTGCCAGCAGTAAGGACTATTTCTCCTACGAGCAGTACTTC

j_call: TRBJ2-1
clone_size: many
v_call: TRBV15
d_call: .
cdr3_aa: CATSSSENEQFF
cdr3_nt: TGTGCCACCAGCAGCAGCGAGAATGAGCAGTTCTTC

j_call: TRBJ2-5
clone_size: many
v_call: TRBV5-1
d_call: .
cdr3_aa: CASSPRVYQETQYF
cdr3_nt: TGCGCCAGCAGTCCCAGGGTGTACCAAGAGACCCAGTACTTC

j_call: TRBJ1-5
clone_size: .
v_call: TRBV5-1
d_call: .
cdr3_aa: CASSLSPYHEQPQHF
cdr3_nt: TGCGCCAGCAGCTTGTCTCCGTATCACGAGCAGCCCCAGCATTTT

j_call: TRBJ2-1
clone_size: .
v_call: TRBV5-1
d_call: TRBD2
cdr3_aa: CASSQGTSGHNEQFF
cdr3_nt: TGCGCCAGCAGTCAGGGGACTAGCGGCCACAATGAGCAGTTCTTC

j_call: TRBJ1-2
clone_size: .
v_call: TRBV15
d_call: .
cdr3_aa: CATSRVNNYGYTF
cdr3_nt: TGTGCCACCAGCAGAGTGAATAACTATGGCTACACCTTC

j_call: TRBJ2-2
clone_size: .
v_call: TRBV20-1
d_call: .
cdr3_aa: CSASWDLGGNTGELFF
cdr3_nt: TGCAGTGCATCTTGGGACCTCGGAGGTAACACCGGGGAGCTGTTTTTT

j_call: TRBJ1-3
clone_size: many
v_call: TRBV20-1
d_call: .
cdr3_aa: CSFREAGNTIYF
cdr3_nt: TGCAGTTTCAGGGAAGCTGGAAACACCATATATTTT

j_call: TRBJ1-1
clone_size: many
v_call: TRBV29-1
d_call: TRBD1
cdr3_aa: CSVHQGGNTEAFF
cdr3_nt: TGCAGCGTACATCAGGGGGGGAACACTGAAGCTTTCTTT

j_call: TRBJ2-1
clone_size: many
v_call: TRBV5-1
d_call: .
cdr3_aa: CASSLEGDEQFF
cdr3_nt: TGCGCCAGCAGCTTGGAGGGGGATGAGCAGTTCTTC

j_call: TRBJ1-5
clone_size: many
v_call: TRBV7-9
d_call: .
cdr3_aa: CASSLVIGVGGNQPQHF
cdr3_nt: TGTGCCAGCAGCTTAGTGATTGGGGTTGGGGGCAATCAGCCCCAGCATTTT

j_call: TRBJ2-2
clone_size: .
v_call: TRBV28
d_call: TRBD1
cdr3_aa: CAMGPGTGIGELFF
cdr3_nt: TGTGCCATGGGCCCCGGGACAGGAATCGGGGAGCTGTTTTTT

j_call: TRBJ2-1
clone_size: .
v_call: TRBV12-3/TRBV12-4
d_call: TRBD2
cdr3_aa: CASSRGLAGGLTFF
cdr3_nt: TGTGCCAGCAGTCGGGGACTAGCGGGAGGCCTCACGTTCTTC

j_call: TRBJ2-7
clone_size: many
v_call: TRBV2
d_call: TRBD2
cdr3_aa: CASSQPLSGTYEQYF
cdr3_nt: TGTGCCAGCAGTCAGCCCCTTAGCGGGACCTACGAGCAGTACTTC

j_call: TRBJ2-7
clone_size: many
v_call: TRBV29-1
d_call: TRBD1
cdr3_aa: CSATDRGGTYEQYF
cdr3_nt: TGCAGCGCAACGGACAGGGGAGGAACCTACGAGCAGTACTTC

j_call: TRBJ2-2
clone_size: few
v_call: TRBV5-5
d_call: .
cdr3_aa: CASSLGRGELTNTGELFF
cdr3_nt: TGTGCCAGCAGCTTGGGCAGGGGCGAATTAACGAACACCGGGGAGCTGTTTTTT

j_call: TRBJ2-2
clone_size: few
v_call: TRBV5-1
d_call: .
cdr3_aa: CASSHYQAPPGELFF
cdr3_nt: TGCGCCAGCAGCCATTACCAGGCTCCACCCGGGGAGCTGTTTTTT

j_call: TRBJ1-1
clone_size: many
v_call: TRBV29-1
d_call: .
cdr3_aa: CSVVYWGRNTEAFF
cdr3_nt: TGCAGCGTTGTATATTGGGGGCGGAACACTGAAGCTTTCTTT

j_call: TRBJ2-3
clone_size: many
v_call: TRBV5-1
d_call: TRBD1
cdr3_aa: CASSYINSGTGVADTQYF
cdr3_nt: TGCGCCAGCAGCTACATTAACTCCGGGACAGGGGTCGCAGATACGCAGTATTTT

j_call: TRBJ2-3
clone_size: many
v_call: TRBV5-1
d_call: .
cdr3_aa: CASSVDTTDTQYF
cdr3_nt: TGCGCCAGCAGCGTGGACACCACAGATACGCAGTATTTT

j_call: TRBJ2-6
clone_size: .
v_call: TRBV5-1
d_call: TRBD2
cdr3_aa: CASSSGASGGISGANVLTF
cdr3_nt: TGCGCCAGCAGCTCGGGGGCTAGCGGGGGTATCTCTGGGGCCAACGTCCTGACTTTC

j_call: TRBJ2-7
clone_size: few
v_call: TRBV20-1
d_call: .
cdr3_aa: CSARDPRGKVYF
cdr3_nt: TGCAGTGCTAGAGACCCACGGGGGAAGGTATACTTC

j_call: TRBJ2-7
clone_size: .
v_call: TRBV3-1
d_call: .
cdr3_aa: CASSPAGLAYEQYF
cdr3_nt: TGTGCCAGCAGTCCAGCGGGCCTCGCCTACGAGCAGTACTTC